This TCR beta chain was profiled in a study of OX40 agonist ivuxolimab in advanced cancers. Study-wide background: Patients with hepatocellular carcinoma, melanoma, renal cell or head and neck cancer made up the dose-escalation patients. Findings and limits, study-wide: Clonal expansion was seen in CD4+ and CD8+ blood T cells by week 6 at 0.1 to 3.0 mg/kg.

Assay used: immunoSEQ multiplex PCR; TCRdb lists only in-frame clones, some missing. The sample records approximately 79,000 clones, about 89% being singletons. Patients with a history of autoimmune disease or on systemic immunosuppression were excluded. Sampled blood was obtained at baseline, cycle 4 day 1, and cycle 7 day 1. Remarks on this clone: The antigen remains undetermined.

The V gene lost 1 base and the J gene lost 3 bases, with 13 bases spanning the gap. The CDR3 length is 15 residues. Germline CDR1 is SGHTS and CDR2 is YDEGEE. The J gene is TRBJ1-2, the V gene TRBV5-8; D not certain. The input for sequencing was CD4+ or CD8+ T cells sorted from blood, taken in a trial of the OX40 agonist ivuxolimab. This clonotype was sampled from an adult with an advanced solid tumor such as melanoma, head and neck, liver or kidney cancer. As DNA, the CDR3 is TGTGCCAGCAGCTTGACCCTCACAGTCGACTATGGCTACACCTTC. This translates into CASSLTLTVDYGYTF.